The sequence of this TCR beta chain was determined in a study of early T cells in non-severe SARS-CoV-2 infection. In the study overall: Bulk RNA taken from unsorted whole blood was sequenced, leaving chains unpaired. Study-level findings and limits: VDJdb matches were skewed toward anti-spike CD8 T cell responses.

This clonotype was detected many times. The antigen is undetermined. CDR1 is KGHDR, CDR2 SFDVKD, per germline. V lost 8 bases and J lost 6; bases outside the gene matches: 3. CDR3 size: 13 residues. MiXCR was run by TCRdb on the 5' RACE reads, yielding one entry per CDR3 protein. Of fewer than 85,000 distinct CDR3 sequences listed, 15% to 20% are singletons. The chain employs TRBV24-1 and TRBJ1-6, with 7 nucleotides matching TRBD1. The sample comprised whole blood. The clonotype was recovered from an adult who was a healthcare worker with PCR-confirmed SARS-CoV-2 infection or an uninfected control (not recorded which). CDR3 region: CATNRDSNSPLHF. CDR3 coding DNA: TGTGCCACCAACCGGGACAGTAATTCACCCCTCCACTTT.